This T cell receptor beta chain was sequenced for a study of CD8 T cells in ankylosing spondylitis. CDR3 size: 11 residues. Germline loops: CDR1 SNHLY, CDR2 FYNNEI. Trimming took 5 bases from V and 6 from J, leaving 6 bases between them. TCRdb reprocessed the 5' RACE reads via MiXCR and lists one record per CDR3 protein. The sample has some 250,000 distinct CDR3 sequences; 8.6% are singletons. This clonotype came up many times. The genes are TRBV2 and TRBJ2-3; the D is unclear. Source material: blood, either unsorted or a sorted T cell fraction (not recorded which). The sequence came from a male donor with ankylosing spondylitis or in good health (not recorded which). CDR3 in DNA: TGTGCCAGCAGTAGGCTTGATACGCAGTATTTT. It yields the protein CASSRLDTQYF.